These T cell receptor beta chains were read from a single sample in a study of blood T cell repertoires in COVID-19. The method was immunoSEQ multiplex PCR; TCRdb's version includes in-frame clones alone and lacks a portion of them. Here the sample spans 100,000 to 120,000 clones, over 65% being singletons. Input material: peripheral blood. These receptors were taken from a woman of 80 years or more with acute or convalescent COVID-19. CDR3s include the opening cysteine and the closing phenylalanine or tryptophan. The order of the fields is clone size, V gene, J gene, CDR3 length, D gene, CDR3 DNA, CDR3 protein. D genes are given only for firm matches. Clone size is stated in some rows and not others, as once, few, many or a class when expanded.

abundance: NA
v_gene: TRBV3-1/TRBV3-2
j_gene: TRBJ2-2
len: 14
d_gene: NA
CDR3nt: TGTGCCAGCAGCCAAAATCCTAGCACCGGGGAGCTGTTTTTT
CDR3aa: CASSQNPSTGELFF

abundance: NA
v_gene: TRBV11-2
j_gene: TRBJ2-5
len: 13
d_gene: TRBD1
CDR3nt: TGTGCCAGCAGCTCAGGGGGCCGGGAGACCCAGTACTTC
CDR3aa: CASSSGGRETQYF

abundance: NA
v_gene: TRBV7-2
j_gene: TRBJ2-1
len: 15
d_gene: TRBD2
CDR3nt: TGTGCCAGCAGCTTCGGAGCGGGGCAAAAAAATGAGCAGTTCTTC
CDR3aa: CASSFGAGQKNEQFF

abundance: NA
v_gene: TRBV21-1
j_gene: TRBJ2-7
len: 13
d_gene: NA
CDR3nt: TGTGCCAGCAGCAAAGACGCGGCGTACGAGCAGTACTTC
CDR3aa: CASSKDAAYEQYF

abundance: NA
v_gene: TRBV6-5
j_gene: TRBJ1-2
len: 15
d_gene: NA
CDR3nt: TGTGCCAGCACCGGGTTAGTCGGACTCAACTATGGCTACACCTTC
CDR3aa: CASTGLVGLNYGYTF

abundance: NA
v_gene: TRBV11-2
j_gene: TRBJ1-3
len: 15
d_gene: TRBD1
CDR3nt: TGTGCCAGCAGCCCATCAGGGACAGGTCGAAACACCATATATTTT
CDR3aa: CASSPSGTGRNTIYF

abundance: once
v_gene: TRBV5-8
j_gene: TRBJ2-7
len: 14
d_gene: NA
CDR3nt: TGTGCCAGCAGCTTGGGGGACATTTCCTACGAGCAGTACTTC
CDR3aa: CASSLGDISYEQYF

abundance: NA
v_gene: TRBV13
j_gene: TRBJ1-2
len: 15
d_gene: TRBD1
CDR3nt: TGTGCCAGCAGCTTTTGGGACAGGGGGCTCTATGGCTACACCTTC
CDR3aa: CASSFWDRGLYGYTF

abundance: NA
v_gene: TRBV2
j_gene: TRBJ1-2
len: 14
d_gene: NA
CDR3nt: TGTGCCAGCAGGGAGACAGATTTTGACTATGGCTACACCTTC
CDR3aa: CASRETDFDYGYTF

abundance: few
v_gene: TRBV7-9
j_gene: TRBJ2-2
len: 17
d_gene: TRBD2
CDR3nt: TGTGCCAGCAGCTTAGGAGTTTCTAGCGGGGACGGCGGGGAGCTGTTTTTT
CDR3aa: CASSLGVSSGDGGELFF

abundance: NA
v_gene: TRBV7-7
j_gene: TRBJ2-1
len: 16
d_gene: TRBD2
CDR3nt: TGTGCCAGCAGCTTAAACAGGCTAGCGGGAGGGAATGAGCAGTTCTTC
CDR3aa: CASSLNRLAGGNEQFF

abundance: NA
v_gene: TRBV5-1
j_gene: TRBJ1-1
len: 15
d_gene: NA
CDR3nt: TGCGCCAGCAGCTTGCAAGGGGTTGGGGACACTGAAGCTTTCTTT
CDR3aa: CASSLQGVGDTEAFF

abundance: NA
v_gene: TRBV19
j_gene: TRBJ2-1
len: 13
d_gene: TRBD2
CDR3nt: TGTGCCAGTAGTAACGGGAGGGCATATGAGCAGTTCTTC
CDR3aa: CASSNGRAYEQFF

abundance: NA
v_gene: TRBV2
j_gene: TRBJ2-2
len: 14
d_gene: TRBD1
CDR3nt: TGTGCCAGCAGTTGGACAGGGGGCGACGGGGAGCTGTTTTTT
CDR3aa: CASSWTGGDGELFF

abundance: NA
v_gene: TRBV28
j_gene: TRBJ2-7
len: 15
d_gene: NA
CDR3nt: TGTGCCAGCAACGCCCTGGGCAGATTCTCCTACGAGCAGTACTTC
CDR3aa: CASNALGRFSYEQYF

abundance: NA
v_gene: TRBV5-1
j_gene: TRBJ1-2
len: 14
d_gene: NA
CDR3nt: TGCGCCAGCAGCTTGACGGCGGGGGACTATGGCTACACCTTC
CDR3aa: CASSLTAGDYGYTF

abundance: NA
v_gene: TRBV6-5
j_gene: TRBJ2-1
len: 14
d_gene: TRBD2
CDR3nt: TGTGCCAGCAGCGGCGGTAGCGGGGGAAATGAGCAGTTCTTC
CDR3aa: CASSGGSGGNEQFF

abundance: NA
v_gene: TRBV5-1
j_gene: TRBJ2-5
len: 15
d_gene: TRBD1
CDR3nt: TGCGCCAGCAGCCCGGGACAGGGGACGGGAAAGACCCAGTACTTC
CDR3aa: CASSPGQGTGKTQYF

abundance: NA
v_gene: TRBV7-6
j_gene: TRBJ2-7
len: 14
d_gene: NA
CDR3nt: TGTGCCAGCAGCCCCCAGGGGAACTTCTACGAGCAGTACTTC
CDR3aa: CASSPQGNFYEQYF

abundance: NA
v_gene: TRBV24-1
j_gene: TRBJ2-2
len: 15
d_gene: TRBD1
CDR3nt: TGTGCCACCAGTGCGGAATACAGGGGCACCGGGGAGCTGTTTTTT
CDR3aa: CATSAEYRGTGELFF

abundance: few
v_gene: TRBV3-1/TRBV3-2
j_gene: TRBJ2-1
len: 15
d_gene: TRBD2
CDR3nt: TGTGCCAGCAGCCAGAGCGGGGGGGCCTTCAATGAGCAGTTCTTC
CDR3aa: CASSQSGGAFNEQFF

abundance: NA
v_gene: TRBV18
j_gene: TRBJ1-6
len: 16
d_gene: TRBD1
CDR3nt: TGTGCCAGCTCAACGACAGGGGCTGGTGGTGATTCACCCCTCCACTTT
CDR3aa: CASSTTGAGGDSPLHF

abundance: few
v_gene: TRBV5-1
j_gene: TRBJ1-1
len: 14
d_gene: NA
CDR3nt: TGCGCCAGCACTTCCCTTTGGGGGCAGAAGGAAGCTTTCTTT
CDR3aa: CASTSLWGQKEAFF

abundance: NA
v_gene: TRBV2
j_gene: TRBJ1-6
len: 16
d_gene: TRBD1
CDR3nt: TGTGCCAGCCTTAGGACAGGGGACAGCACATCGTCACCCCTCCACTTT
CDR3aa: CASLRTGDSTSSPLHF

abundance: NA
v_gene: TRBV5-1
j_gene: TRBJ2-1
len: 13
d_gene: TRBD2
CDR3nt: TGCGCCAGCGCGGGGACTAGCGGCAATGAGCAGTTCTTC
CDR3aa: CASAGTSGNEQFF

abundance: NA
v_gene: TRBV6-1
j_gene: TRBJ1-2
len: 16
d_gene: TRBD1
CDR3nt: TGTGCCAGCAGTGAACGTTGGGACAGCCCCATCTATGGCTACACCTTC
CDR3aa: CASSERWDSPIYGYTF

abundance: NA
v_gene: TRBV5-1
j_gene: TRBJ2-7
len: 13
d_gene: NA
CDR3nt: TGCGCCAGCAGCTTTGGGAGTGGCGACGAGCAGTACTTC
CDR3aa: CASSFGSGDEQYF

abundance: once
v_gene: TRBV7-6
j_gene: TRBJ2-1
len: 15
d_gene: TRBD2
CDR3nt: TGTGCCAGCAGCCCCTCGTCCGGGACTAGCGGGAGGCCTGTCTTC
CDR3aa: CASSPSSGTSGRPVF

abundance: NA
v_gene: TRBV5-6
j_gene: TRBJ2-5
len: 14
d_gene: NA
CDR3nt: TGTGCCAGCACCCCCCTGGGTGGGGCGGAGACCCAGTACTTC
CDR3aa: CASTPLGGAETQYF

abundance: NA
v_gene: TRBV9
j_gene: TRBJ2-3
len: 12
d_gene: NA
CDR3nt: TGTGCCAGCAGCCGAGGGATTGATACGCAGTATTTT
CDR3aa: CASSRGIDTQYF

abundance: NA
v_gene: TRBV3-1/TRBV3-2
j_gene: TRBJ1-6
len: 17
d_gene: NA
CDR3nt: TGTGCCAGTTCAAGAGGGACCACAGGGCGCAATTCTCCACCCCTCCACTTT
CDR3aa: CASSRGTTGRNSPPLHF

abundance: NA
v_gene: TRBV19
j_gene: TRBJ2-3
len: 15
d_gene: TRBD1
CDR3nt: TGTGCCAGTAGTATGGCAGGGGGCGCGACAGATACGCAGTATTTT
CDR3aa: CASSMAGGATDTQYF

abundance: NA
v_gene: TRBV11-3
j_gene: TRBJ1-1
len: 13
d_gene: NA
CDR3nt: TGTGCCAGCAGCTTAGAAGAGGGCGCGAAAGCTTTCTTT
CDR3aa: CASSLEEGAKAFF

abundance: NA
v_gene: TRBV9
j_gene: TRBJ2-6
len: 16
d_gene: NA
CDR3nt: TGTGCCAGCAGCGTGGACTTCAGCTCTGGGGCCAACGTCCTGACTTTC
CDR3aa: CASSVDFSSGANVLTF

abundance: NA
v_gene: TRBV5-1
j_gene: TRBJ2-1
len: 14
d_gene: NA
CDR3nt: TGCGCCAGCAGCACAGTCCCGGGACAATATTGGCAGTTCTTC
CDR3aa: CASSTVPGQYWQFF

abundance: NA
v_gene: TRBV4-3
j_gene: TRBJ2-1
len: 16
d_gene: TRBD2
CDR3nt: TGCGCCAGCAGCCAAGATCGTCTAGCGGGATATGGTGAGCAGTTCTTC
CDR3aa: CASSQDRLAGYGEQFF

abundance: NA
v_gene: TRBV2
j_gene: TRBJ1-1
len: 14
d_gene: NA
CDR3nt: TGTGCCAGCAGTTGGGACTCTTTACCTTCTGAAGCTTTCTTT
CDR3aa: CASSWDSLPSEAFF

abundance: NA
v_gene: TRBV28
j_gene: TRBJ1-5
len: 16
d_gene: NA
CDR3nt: TGTGCCAGCAGTTCGCTTGGGGGGTTTAGCAATCAGCCCCAGCATTTT
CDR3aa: CASSSLGGFSNQPQHF

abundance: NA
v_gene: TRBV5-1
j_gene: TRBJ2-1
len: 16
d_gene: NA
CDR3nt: TGCGCCAGCAGCTACAATGCGGGATCGTCCGCGGGTGAGCAGTTCTTC
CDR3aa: CASSYNAGSSAGEQFF

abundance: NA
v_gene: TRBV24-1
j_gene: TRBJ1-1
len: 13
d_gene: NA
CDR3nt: TGTGCCACCGTCGGTAGGGGTGGGACTGAAGCTTTCTTT
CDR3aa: CATVGRGGTEAFF

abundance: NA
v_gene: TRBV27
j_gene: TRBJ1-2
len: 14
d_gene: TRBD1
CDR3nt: TGTGCCAGCAGTTTTGCAGGGGGCGGCTATGGCTACACCTTC
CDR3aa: CASSFAGGGYGYTF